The subject of this entry is one T cell receptor beta chain. Its antigen remains unknown. The treatment is: oral pan-JAK inhibitor, 5-10 mg twice daily. Sequencing templates came from extracted RNA that was reverse transcribed into cDNA. Assay: immunoSEQ multiplex PCR; the TCRdb copy retains only in-frame clones and omits some. The sample holds about 270,000 clones, 60% seen once. The record originates from a study of CD8+ T cells in alopecia areata. Study context: Treated patients were dosed with oral tofacitinib, taking 5 to 10 mg twice daily.

Study-wide results and caveats: A great number of expanded lesional clones endured in scalp and blood during tofacitinib.

Sequencing used CD4+ T cells sorted from blood, obtained at week 52, from a patient treated with tofacitinib. The sequence came from a human donor with alopecia areata.

DNA of the CDR3: TGTGCCAGCCAGACGGGGCCGGGGGAGCTGTTTTTT. This codes for CASQTGPGELFF. The V and J genes are TRBV2 and TRBJ2-2; perhaps D is TRBD1 or TRBD2 (5 bases each). V shed 8 bases and J shed 8 bases, with 12 bases lying between them. This CDR3 is built from 12 residues. From germline, CDR1 is SNHLY and CDR2 FYNNEI.